This passage covers 30 T cell receptor beta chains from one sample sequenced in a study of immune characteristics of hereditary and idiopathic chronic pancreatitis. The pancreas tissue came from patients undergoing total pancreatectomy with islet autotransplantation. Sequencing was performed with immunoSEQ multiplex PCR; in TCRdb, only in-frame clones are kept and a portion is missing. The repertoire includes about 6,000 clones, approximately 70% of them detected once, and 7.3% sits in the top ten. The sequencing sample was made of pancreas tissue with hereditary chronic pancreatitis. Receptor source: a human donor with chronic pancreatitis.

Details on this clone: No conserved phenylalanine or tryptophan ends this CDR3, so it is likely a read error. The chain carries TRBV5-1 and TRBJ1-2, with D possibly TRBD1 on 5 matching bases. Germline V gene sequence: CDR1 SGHRS, CDR2 YFSETQ. The CDR3 covers 15 residues. V was pared by 0 bases and J by 0 bases, with 9 bases between. The CDR3 nucleotides are TGCGCCAGCAGCTTGGATGGGGGACCTAACTATGGCTACACCTCC. This translates into CASSLDGGPNYGYTS.

The chain uses TRBV18 and TRBJ1-5; 7 nucleotides agree with TRBD1. Germline values: CDR1 KGHSH, CDR2 LQKENI. V dropped 5 bases and J dropped 6; count of bases not matched to a gene: 16. The CDR3 has 17 amino acids. The chain's CDR3 is CASSTDRQGADGQPQHF. The CDR3 nucleotides are TGTGCCAGCTCAACAGATAGACAGGGAGCGGACGGTCAGCCCCAGCATTTT.

V usage is TRBV5-1 and J usage is TRBJ2-3, with D uncertain. Germline CDR1 and CDR2: SGHRS and YFSETQ. This CDR3 region has 11 residues. V was pared by 0 bases and J by 5 bases, with 1 base between. The CDR3 is CASSLGDTQYF. CDR3 coding DNA: TGCGCCAGCAGCTTGGGAGATACGCAGTATTTT.

V and J are TRBV10-3 and TRBJ1-6, with D perhaps TRBD1 (5 bases). The CDR3 covers 17 residues. Germline CDR1 and CDR2: ENHRY and SYGVKD. Trimming pared 0 bases from V and 2 bases from J, leaving 11 bases between. The CDR3, as DNA: TGTGCCATCAGTGAGTCGACTCAGGGAACCTATAATTCACCCCTCCACTTT. It translates to CAISESTQGTYNSPLHF.

This clone has a single count. J is TRBJ2-3 and V is TRBV19, with D perhaps matching TRBD2 (6 bases). CDR1 LNHDA and CDR2 SQIVND come from the germline V gene (reference sequence). The germline V and J ends were trimmed by 4 bases and 0 bases, with 11 bases remaining between them. The CDR3 runs to 15 residues. The CDR3 sequence: CASSNRDSSTDTQYF. CDR3 nucleotide sequence: TGTGCCAGTAGTAACCGGGACTCTAGCACAGATACGCAGTATTTT. The full variable domain, rest sourced from reference TRBV19 and TRBJ2-3, is DGGITQSPKYLFRKEGQNVTLSCEQNLNHDAMYWYRQDPGQGLRLIYYSQIVNDFQKGDIAEGYSVSREKKESFPLTVTSAQKNPTAFYLCASSNRDSSTDTQYFGPGTRLTVL.

This clone came up once. The rearrangement joins TRBV10-3 to TRBJ2-5; D not resolved. Germline CDR1 reads ENHRY; CDR2 reads SYGVKD. Trimming shortened V by 0 bases and J by 5 bases, and 13 bases separated the two germline ends. This CDR3 has 15 amino acids. The CDR3 region is CAISESRPIAETQYF. CDR3 coding DNA: TGTGCCATCAGTGAGTCTCGGCCCATCGCCGAGACCCAGTACTTC.

V gene TRBV5-1 combines with J gene TRBJ2-7; D possibly corresponds to TRBD1 (6 bases). Germline V gives CDR1 SGHRS, CDR2 YFSETQ. The CDR3 runs 14 residues. V lost 4 bases and J 6 bases, leaving 17 bases between the germline ends. The CDR3 nucleotides read TGCGCCAGCAGCCCCGCCACAGGGTTGCGCGAGCAGTACGTC. The encoded protein is CASSPATGLREQYV.

This sequence joins TRBV19 and TRBJ2-5; D is uncertain. CDR1 and CDR2 from the germline V gene are LNHDA and SQIVND (reference sequence). The CDR3 loop spans 13 amino acids. The ends were cut back, 6 bases at V and 0 bases at J, with 8 bases in the middle. The CDR3 loop reads CASSRAYQETQYF. The DNA for the CDR3 is TGTGCCAGTAGCCGAGCGTACCAAGAGACCCAGTACTTC. Variable domain in full (rest from reference TRBV19 and TRBJ2-5): DGGITQSPKYLFRKEGQNVTLSCEQNLNHDAMYWYRQDPGQGLRLIYYSQIVNDFQKGDIAEGYSVSREKKESFPLTVTSAQKNPTAFYLCASSRAYQETQYFGPGTRLLVL.

The rearrangement uses TRBV5-4 and TRBJ1-6; TRBD1 might be the D (6 bases). The V end was cut by 4 bases, the J end by 5 bases, with 13 bases between. The CDR3 covers 15 residues. Germline values: CDR1 SGHNT, CDR2 YYREEE (reference sequence). DNA of the CDR3: TGTGCCAGCAGCCTAGGGACAACAGATAATTCACCCCTCCACTTT. This codes for CASSLGTTDNSPLHF.

This clone was counted a few times. V and J are TRBV19 and TRBJ2-1, with D hard to call. The CDR3 length is 14 residues. The ends were cut back, 1 base at V and 6 bases at J, with 10 bases in the middle. The germline V gene has CDR1 LNHDA and CDR2 SQIVND (reference sequence). The CDR3 DNA reads TGTGCCAGTAGTATAGGTAGGGCCCTCAATGAGCAGTTCTTC. Its protein product is CASSIGRALNEQFF. The full variable domain, in which reference TRBV19 and TRBJ2-1 provide the parts outside the CDR3, is DGGITQSPKYLFRKEGQNVTLSCEQNLNHDAMYWYRQDPGQGLRLIYYSQIVNDFQKGDIAEGYSVSREKKESFPLTVTSAQKNPTAFYLCASSIGRALNEQFFGPGTRLTVL.

This chain uses TRBV15 with TRBJ1-6; 7 nucleotides line up with TRBD1. The CDR3 runs to 18 residues. V dropped 0 bases and J dropped 6; count of bases not matched to a gene: 11. From germline, CDR1 is LNHNV and CDR2 YYDKDF (reference sequence). Here the CDR3 reads CATSREKTDRAANSPLHF. Written as DNA, the CDR3 is TGTGCCACCAGCAGAGAAAAGACAGACAGGGCGGCTAATTCACCCCTCCACTTT.

This clone was seen a few times. V and J are TRBV2 and TRBJ1-5, with a weak D call TRBD1 (5 bases). Per the germline V gene, CDR1 is SNHLY and CDR2 is FYNNEI. This CDR3 spans 17 amino acids. V was clipped by 4 bases and J by 0 bases, with 16 bases between them. The CDR3 DNA reads TGTGCCAGCAGTGGCGGGGAAAGGGGATATAGCAATCAGCCCCAGCATTTT. It is translated as CASSGGERGYSNQPQHF.

V is TRBV29-1 and J is TRBJ1-5; D not resolved. V was shortened by 6 bases and J by 0 bases, with 12 bases between the two germline ends. The CDR3 is 14 amino acids. In germline, CDR1 is SQVTM, CDR2 ANQGSEA. The CDR3 sequence: CSVRDGDSNQPQHF. CDR3 nucleotides: TGCAGCGTCCGCGACGGTGATAGCAATCAGCCCCAGCATTTT.

The chain joins TRBV28 to TRBJ2-6; D is possibly TRBD2 (6 bases). Germline lookup yields CDR1 MDHEN and CDR2 SYDVKM. This CDR3 is 18 amino acids long. Trimming removed 1 base from V and 2 bases from J, with 15 bases in between. The CDR3 sequence is CASSLFGGWGAGANVLTF. The CDR3 region has the DNA TGTGCCAGCAGTTTATTCGGGGGATGGGGGGCTGGGGCCAACGTCCTGACTTTC.

The rearrangement links TRBV6-2 or TRBV6-3 to TRBJ2-5, with D perhaps TRBD1 (5 bases). Germline CDR1 MNHEY, CDR2 SVGEGT. The CDR3 extends over 16 amino acids. V lost 2 bases, J lost 0 bases, and 13 bases lay in between. The CDR3 reads CASSYEQGSYQETQYF. The CDR3 bases are TGTGCCAGCAGTTACGAGCAGGGATCGTACCAAGAGACCCAGTACTTC.

The V gene is TRBV10-2, the J gene TRBJ1-1, with no clear D. This CDR3 has 13 residues. V was clipped by 2 bases and J by 1 base, with 5 bases between them. Germline values: CDR1 WSHSY, CDR2 SAAADI. This CDR3 is CASSENGNTEAFF. The DNA of the CDR3 is TGCGCCAGCAGTGAGAATGGGAACACTGAAGCTTTCTTT.

The genes are TRBV6-5 and TRBJ1-1; possibly TRBD1 for D (5 bases). V gave up 2 bases and J gave up 5 bases, with 12 bases separating them. Germline V gives CDR1 MNHEY, CDR2 SVGAGI. CDR3 length: 14 amino acids. CDR3 sequence: CASSYGGVRTEAFF. Written as DNA, the CDR3 is TGTGCCAGCAGTTACGGGGGGGTAAGGACTGAAGCTTTCTTT.

This clone was counted once. The chain carries TRBV3-1 (or the pseudogene TRBV3-2) and TRBJ2-1, with TRBD2 matching over 11 bases. The CDR3 contains 18 residues. Trimming cost V 2 bases and J 3 bases; bases outside gene matches: 9. Germline V lookup: CDR1 LGHDT, CDR2 YNNKEL (reference sequence). This chain's CDR3 is CASSQRISGGGYYNEQFF. The CDR3 coding sequence is TGTGCCAGCAGCCAACGAATTAGCGGGGGGGGTTACTACAATGAGCAGTTCTTC.

CDR3 amino acids: CASSESQGTGSPLHF. The CDR3 DNA follows: TGTGCCAGCAGTGAATCACAGGGGACGGGTTCACCCCTCCACTTT. J is TRBJ1-6 and V is TRBV6-1; 7 nucleotides agree with TRBD1. CDR1 and CDR2 (germline): MNHNS, SASEGT. The CDR3 is 15 amino acids. The ends lost 2 bases at V and 9 bases at J; junction bases unmatched: 7.

The chain carries TRBV18 and TRBJ1-1; 11 bases are a match to TRBD1. The germline gives CDR1 KGHSH, CDR2 LQKENI. The junction had 15 bases not matched to a gene; V was cut back by 2 bases and J by 4 bases. The CDR3 spans 19 residues. The CDR3 loop is CASSPKNKGTGGGSTEAFF. The DNA for the CDR3 is TGTGCCAGCTCACCAAAAAATAAAGGGACAGGGGGTGGGAGCACTGAAGCTTTCTTT. The full variable domain, with the rest looked up from reference TRBV18 and TRBJ1-1, is NAGVMQNPRHLVRRRGQEARLRCSPMKGHSHVYWYRQLPEEGLKFMVYLQKENIIDESGMPKERFSAEFPKEGPSILRIQQVVRGDSAAYFCASSPKNKGTGGGSTEAFFGQGTRLTVV.

The chain has TRBV4-3 and TRBJ1-3, with a tentative D call TRBD1 (5 bases). V lost 0 bases and J 2 bases, leaving 5 bases between the germline ends. Per the germline V gene, CDR1 is LGHNA and CDR2 is YSLEER. The CDR3 loop spans 14 amino acids. The CDR3 spells CASSQDRAGNTIYF. Written as DNA, the CDR3 is TGCGCCAGCAGCCAAGACAGGGCTGGAAACACCATATATTTT.

The V gene is TRBV5-1, the J gene TRBJ2-2, with 8 bases that match TRBD1. V shed 5 bases and J 3 bases; nucleotides not matched to a gene: 6. Looked up from germline, CDR1 is SGHRS and CDR2 is YFSETQ. This CDR3 has 15 amino acids. The CDR3 bases are TGCGCCAGCAGTCCCTCAGGGGGCTACACCGGGGAGCTGTTTTTT. Its translation: CASSPSGGYTGELFF.

The genes are TRBV6-4 and TRBJ2-2; D is unresolved. Germline V gene data show CDR1 as MRHNA and CDR2 as SNTAGT. The CDR3 is made up of 15 amino acids. The V end was cut by 3 bases, the J end by 0 bases, with 8 bases between. The DNA for the CDR3 is TGTGCCAGCAGTGAGGTGGGCGCGAACACCGGGGAGCTGTTTTTT. This translates into CASSEVGANTGELFF.

The chain joins TRBV6-5 to TRBJ1-1, with D perhaps TRBD1 (5 bases). V lost 6 bases and J lost 4, with 15 bases in between. Germline V gene data show CDR1 as MNHEY and CDR2 as SVGAGI. The CDR3 runs 14 residues. The CDR3 here is CASSPTGGSTEAFF. The CDR3 DNA sequence: TGTGCCAGCAGCCCGACTGGGGGGAGCACTGAAGCTTTCTTT.

The genes are TRBV28 and TRBJ1-2; 9 nucleotides line up with TRBD1. The germline V gene encodes CDR1 MDHEN and CDR2 SYDVKM. V trimming: 5 bases; J trimming: 8 bases; junction bases outside the gene matches: 6. This CDR3 contains 13 residues. DNA for the CDR3: TGTGCCAGCAGTCCCGACAGGGGGAGAGGCTACACCTTC. Translated, it gives CASSPDRGRGYTF.

This chain uses TRBV19 with TRBJ2-7; 9 bases map to TRBD1. Losses at the gene ends were 7 bases for V and 8 bases for J; bases not matched to a gene: 15. The V gene's germline CDR1 is LNHDA and CDR2 SQIVND (reference sequence). The length of the CDR3 is 15 residues. The CDR3 DNA is TGTGCCAGTACCGCACCCGGGACAGGGTTCGTTCAGCAGTACTTC. It translates to CASTAPGTGFVQQYF.

The chain is built from TRBV25-1 and TRBJ1-6; D gene ambiguous. The V end lost 3 bases, the J end lost 5 bases, and 8 bases lay between the germline ends. CDR1 MGHDK and CDR2 SYGVNS come from the germline V gene. The length of the CDR3 is 14 residues. Here the CDR3 reads CASSEGGDNSPLHF. The CDR3 nucleotides are TGTGCCAGCAGTGAGGGCGGGGATAATTCACCCCTCCACTTT.

The genes are TRBV9 and TRBJ1-5; D remains ambiguous. CDR3 size: 16 residues. The V gene lost 0 bases and the J gene lost 1 base, with 11 bases spanning the gap. CDR1 and CDR2 (germline): SGDLS, YYNGEE. The CDR3 here is CASSVGVGASNQPQHF. The CDR3, as DNA: TGTGCCAGCAGCGTAGGGGTGGGCGCAAGCAATCAGCCCCAGCATTTT.

The J gene is TRBJ2-5, the V gene TRBV19; 8 nucleotides match TRBD2. Trimming at V came to 1 base and at J to 1 base, leaving 14 bases not matched to a gene. Germline values: CDR1 LNHDA, CDR2 SQIVND (reference sequence). The CDR3 is made up of 19 amino acids. This CDR3 is CASSIGFGGAEGLQETQYF. The CDR3 DNA sequence: TGTGCCAGTAGTATAGGTTTCGGGGGGGCAGAGGGACTCCAAGAGACCCAGTACTTC.

This clone was detected only a few times. The rearrangement uses TRBV6-2 or TRBV6-3 and TRBJ1-1, with 9 bases lining up with TRBD1. The length of the CDR3 is 13 residues. Germline values: CDR1 MNHEY, CDR2 SVGEGT. J was trimmed by 7 bases and V by 6 bases; bases with no gene match: 6. In DNA form, the CDR3 reads TGTGCCAGCAGCCGACAGGGGGACGGTGAAGCTTTCTTT. This codes for CASSRQGDGEAFF.